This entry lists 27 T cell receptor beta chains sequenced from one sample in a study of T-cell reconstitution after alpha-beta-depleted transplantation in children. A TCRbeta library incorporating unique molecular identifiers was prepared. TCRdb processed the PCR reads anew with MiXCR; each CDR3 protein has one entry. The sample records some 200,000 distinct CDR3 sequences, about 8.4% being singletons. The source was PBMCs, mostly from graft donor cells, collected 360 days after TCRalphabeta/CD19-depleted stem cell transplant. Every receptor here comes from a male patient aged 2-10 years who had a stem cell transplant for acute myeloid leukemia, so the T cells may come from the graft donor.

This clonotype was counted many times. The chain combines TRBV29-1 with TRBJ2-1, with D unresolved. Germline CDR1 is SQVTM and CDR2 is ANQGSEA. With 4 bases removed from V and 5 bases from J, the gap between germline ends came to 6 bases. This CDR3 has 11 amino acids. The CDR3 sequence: CSVVIHNEQFF. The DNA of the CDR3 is TGCAGCGTTGTAATACACAATGAGCAGTTCTTC.

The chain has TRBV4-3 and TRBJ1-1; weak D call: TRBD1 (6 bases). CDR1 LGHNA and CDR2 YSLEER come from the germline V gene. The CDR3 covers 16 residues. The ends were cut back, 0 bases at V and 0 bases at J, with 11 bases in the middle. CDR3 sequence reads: CASSQDTQGLNTEAFF. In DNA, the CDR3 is TGCGCCAGCAGCCAAGACACACAGGGTTTGAACACTGAAGCTTTCTTT.

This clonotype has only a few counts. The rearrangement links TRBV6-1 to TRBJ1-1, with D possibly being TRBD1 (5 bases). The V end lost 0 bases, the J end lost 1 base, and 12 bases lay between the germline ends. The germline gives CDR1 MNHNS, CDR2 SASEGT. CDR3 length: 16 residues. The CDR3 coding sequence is TGTGCCAGCAGTGAAGCGCGGGGACTGACGAACACTGAAGCTTTCTTT. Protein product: CASSEARGLTNTEAFF.

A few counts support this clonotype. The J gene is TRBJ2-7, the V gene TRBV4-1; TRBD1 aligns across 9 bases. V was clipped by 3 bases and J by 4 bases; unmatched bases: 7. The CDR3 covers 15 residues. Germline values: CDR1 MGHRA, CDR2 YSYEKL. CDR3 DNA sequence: TGCGCCAGCAGCCAGAACAGGGGGCAATCATACGAGCAGTACGTC. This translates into CASSQNRGQSYEQYV.

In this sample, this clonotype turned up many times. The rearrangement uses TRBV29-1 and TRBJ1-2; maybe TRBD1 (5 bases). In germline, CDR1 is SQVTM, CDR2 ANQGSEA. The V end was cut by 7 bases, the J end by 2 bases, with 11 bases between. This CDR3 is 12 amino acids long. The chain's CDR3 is CSAGRQNYGYTF. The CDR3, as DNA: TGCAGCGCCGGAAGACAGAACTATGGCTACACCTTC.

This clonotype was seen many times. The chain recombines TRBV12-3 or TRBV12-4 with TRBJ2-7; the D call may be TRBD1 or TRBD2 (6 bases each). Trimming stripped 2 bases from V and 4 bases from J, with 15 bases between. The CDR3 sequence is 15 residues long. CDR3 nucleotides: TGTGCCAGCAGTTTAATGGGGGCCAGCGGGTACGAGCAGTACTTC. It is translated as CASSLMGASGYEQYF.

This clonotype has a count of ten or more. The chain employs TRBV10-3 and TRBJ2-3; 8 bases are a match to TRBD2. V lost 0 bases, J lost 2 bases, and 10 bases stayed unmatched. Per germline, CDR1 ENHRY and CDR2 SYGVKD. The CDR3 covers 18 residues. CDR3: CAISESAQISGVTDTQYF. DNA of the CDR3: TGTGCCATCAGTGAGTCCGCCCAGATTAGCGGGGTCACAGATACGCAGTATTTT.

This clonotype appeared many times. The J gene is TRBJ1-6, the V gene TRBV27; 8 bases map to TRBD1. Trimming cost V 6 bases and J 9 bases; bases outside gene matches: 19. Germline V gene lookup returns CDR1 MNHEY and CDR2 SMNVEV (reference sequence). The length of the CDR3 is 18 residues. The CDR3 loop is CASRSGTGAIGMGSPLHF. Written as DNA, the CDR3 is TGTGCCAGCAGATCCGGGACAGGCGCAATAGGAATGGGTTCACCCCTCCACTTT.

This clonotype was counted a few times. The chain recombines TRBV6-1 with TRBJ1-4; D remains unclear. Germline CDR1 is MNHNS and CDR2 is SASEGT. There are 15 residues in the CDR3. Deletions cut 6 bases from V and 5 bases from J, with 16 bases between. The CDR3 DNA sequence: TGTGCCAGCAGCCCCTGGCGGCCAGGCAATGAAAAACTGTTTTTT. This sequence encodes CASSPWRPGNEKLFF.

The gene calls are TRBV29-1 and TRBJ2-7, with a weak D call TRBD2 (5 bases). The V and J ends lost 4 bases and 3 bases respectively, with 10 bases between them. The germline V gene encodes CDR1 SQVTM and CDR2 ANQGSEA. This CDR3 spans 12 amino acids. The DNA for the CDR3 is TGCAGCGTTGTGGGGAGAAGCTACGAGCAGTACTTC. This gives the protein CSVVGRSYEQYF.

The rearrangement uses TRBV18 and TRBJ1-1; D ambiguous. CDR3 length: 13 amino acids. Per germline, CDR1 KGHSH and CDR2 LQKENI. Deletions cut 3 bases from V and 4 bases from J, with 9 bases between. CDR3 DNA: TGTGCCAGCTCACCTGTGCTCAGCACTGAAGCTTTCTTT. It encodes CASSPVLSTEAFF.

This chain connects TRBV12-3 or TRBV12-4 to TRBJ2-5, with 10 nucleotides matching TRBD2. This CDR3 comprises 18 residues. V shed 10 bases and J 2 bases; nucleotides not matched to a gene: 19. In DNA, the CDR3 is TGTGCCATCTGTTTAGCGCTAAGAGCGGGGGGGAGTCAAGAGACCCAGTACTTC. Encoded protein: CAICLALRAGGSQETQYF.

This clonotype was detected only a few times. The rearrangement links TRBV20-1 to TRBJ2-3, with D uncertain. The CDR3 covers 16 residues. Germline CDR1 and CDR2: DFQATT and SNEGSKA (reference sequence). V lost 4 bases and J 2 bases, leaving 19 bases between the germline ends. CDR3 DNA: TGCAGTGCTACCCCCCTGACCCTACCCTCCACAGATACGCAGTATTTT. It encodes CSATPLTLPSTDTQYF.

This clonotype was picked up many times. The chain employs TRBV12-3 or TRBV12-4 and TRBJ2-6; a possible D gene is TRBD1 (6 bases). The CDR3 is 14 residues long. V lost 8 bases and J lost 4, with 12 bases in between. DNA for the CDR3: TGTGCCAGCGGCTACAGGGAAGGGGCCAACGTCCTGACTTTC. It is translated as CASGYREGANVLTF.

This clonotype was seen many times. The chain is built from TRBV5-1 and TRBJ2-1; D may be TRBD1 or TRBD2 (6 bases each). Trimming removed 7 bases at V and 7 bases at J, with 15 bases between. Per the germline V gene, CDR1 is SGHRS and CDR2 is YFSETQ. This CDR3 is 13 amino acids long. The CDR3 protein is CASQKGGPNEQFF. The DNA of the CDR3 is TGCGCCAGCCAAAAAGGGGGGCCGAATGAGCAGTTCTTC. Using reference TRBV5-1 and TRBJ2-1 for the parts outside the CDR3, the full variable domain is KAGVTQTPRYLIKTRGQQVTLSCSPISGHRSVSWYQQTPGQGLQFLFEYFSETQRNKGNFPGRFSGRQFSNSRSEMNVSTLELGDSALYLCASQKGGPNEQFFGPGTRLTVL.

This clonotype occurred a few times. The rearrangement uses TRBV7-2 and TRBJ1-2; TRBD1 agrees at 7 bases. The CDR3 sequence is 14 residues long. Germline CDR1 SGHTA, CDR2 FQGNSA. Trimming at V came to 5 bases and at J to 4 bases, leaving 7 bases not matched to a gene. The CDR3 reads CASSDRVLGYGYTF. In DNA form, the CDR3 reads TGTGCCAGCAGCGACAGGGTTTTGGGCTATGGCTACACCTTC.

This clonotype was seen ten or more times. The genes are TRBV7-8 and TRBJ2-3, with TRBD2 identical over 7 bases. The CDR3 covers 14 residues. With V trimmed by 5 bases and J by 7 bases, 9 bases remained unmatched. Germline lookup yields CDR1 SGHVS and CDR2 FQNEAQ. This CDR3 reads CASSPVGGGHTQYF. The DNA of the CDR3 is TGTGCCAGCAGCCCCGTCGGCGGGGGTCATACGCAGTATTTT. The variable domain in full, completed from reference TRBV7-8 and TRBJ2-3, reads GAGVSQSPRYKVAKRGQDVALRCDPISGHVSLFWYQQALGQGPEFLTYFQNEAQLDKSGLPSDRFFAERPEGSVSTLKIQRTQQEDSAVYLCASSPVGGGHTQYFGPGTRLTVL.

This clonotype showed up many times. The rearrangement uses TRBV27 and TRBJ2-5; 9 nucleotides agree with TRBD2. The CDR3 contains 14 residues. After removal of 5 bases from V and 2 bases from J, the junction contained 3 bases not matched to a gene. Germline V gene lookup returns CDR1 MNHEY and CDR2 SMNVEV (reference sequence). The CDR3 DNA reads TGTGCCAGCAGTCCGGGACTAGCTCAAGAGACCCAGTACTTC. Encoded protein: CASSPGLAQETQYF.

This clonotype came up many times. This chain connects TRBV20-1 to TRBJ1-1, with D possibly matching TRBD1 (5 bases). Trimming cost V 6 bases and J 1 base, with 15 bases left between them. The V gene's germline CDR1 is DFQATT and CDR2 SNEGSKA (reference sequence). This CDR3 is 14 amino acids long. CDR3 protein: CSAPSGGTNTEAFF. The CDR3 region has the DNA TGCAGTGCACCCTCTGGGGGGACGAACACTGAAGCTTTCTTT.

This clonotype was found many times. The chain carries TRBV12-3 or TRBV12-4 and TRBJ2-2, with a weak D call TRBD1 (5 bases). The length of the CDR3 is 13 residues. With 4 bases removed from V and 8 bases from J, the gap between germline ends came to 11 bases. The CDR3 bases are TGTGCCAGCAGTTCCAGGGTAGGTGGGGAGCTGTTTTTT. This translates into CASSSRVGGELFF.

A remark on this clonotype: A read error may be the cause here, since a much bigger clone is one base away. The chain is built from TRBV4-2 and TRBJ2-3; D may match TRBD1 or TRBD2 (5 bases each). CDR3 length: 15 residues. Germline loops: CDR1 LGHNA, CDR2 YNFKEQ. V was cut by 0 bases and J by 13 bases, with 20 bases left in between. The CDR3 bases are TGTGCCAGCAGCCAAGATGGGGAACCGGGACCAACGGAGTATTTT. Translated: CASSQDGEPGPTEYF.

The CDR3 DNA reads TGTGCCAGCAGCTTAGGTTCGCAGGTCAGCTCCTACGAGCAGTACGTC. It translates to CASSLGSQVSSYEQYV. The V gene is TRBV7-8, the J gene TRBJ2-7; D unresolved. In germline, CDR1 is SGHVS, CDR2 FQNEAQ. There are 16 residues in the CDR3. V dropped 1 base and J dropped 0 bases, with 13 bases sitting between them.

CDR3 DNA: TGTGCCAGCGAAGGTAGGGGGCCAGGTGAGCAGTACTTC. Translation: CASEGRGPGEQYF. The chain couples TRBV25-1 to TRBJ2-7, with 7 bases that match TRBD1. V was pared by 8 bases and J by 7 bases, with 11 bases of the junction left unmatched. This CDR3 contains 13 residues. The germline gives CDR1 MGHDK, CDR2 SYGVNS.

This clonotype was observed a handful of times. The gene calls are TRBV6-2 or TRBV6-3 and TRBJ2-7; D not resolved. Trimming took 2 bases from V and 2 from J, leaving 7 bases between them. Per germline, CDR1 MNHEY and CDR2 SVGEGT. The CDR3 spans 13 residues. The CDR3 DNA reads TGTGCCAGCAGTTACGCGGATCCCTACGAGCAGTACGTC. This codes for CASSYADPYEQYV.

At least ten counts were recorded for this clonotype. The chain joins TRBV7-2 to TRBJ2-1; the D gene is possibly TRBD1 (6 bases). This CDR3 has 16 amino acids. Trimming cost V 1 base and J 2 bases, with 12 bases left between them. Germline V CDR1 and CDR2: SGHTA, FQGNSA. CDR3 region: CASSLGTAFPYNEQFF. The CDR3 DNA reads TGTGCCAGCAGCTTAGGGACAGCCTTCCCCTACAATGAGCAGTTCTTC. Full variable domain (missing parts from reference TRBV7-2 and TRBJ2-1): GAGVSQSPSNKVTEKGKDVELRCDPISGHTALYWYRQSLGQGLEFLIYFQGNSAPDKSGLPSDRFSAERTGGSVSTLTIQRTQQEDSAVYLCASSLGTAFPYNEQFFGPGTRLTVL.

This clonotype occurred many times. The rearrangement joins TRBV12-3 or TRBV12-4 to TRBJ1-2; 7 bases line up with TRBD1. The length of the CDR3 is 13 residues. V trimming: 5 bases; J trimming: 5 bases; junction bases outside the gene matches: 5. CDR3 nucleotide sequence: TGTGCCAGCAGTACGGGACAGAGATATGGCTACACCTTC. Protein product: CASSTGQRYGYTF.

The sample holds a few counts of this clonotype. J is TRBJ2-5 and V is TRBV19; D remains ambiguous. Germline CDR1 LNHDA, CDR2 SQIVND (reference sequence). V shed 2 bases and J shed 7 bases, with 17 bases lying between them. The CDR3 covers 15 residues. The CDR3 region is CASSITQAPPRTQYF. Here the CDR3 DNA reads TGTGCCAGTAGTATAACCCAGGCTCCTCCGAGGACCCAGTACTTC.